This T cell receptor beta chain appears in the sequencing data of a study of vaccination effects on CD4 cells after COVID-19 (dated by TCRdb to between 2021 and 2022). For context, the study as a whole: The ViraFEST assay stimulated PBMC with viral peptide pools and then used TCR sequencing to identify antigen-specific CD4+ T cell clonotypes by expansion. Participants received two doses of either the BNT162b2 or the mRNA-1273 mRNA SARS-CoV-2 vaccine. Pre-vaccine samples were collected from two convalescent patients 16 days and one week before the first dose, corresponding to 142 and 148 days after COVID-19 diagnosis. Each well held around 1.9 million PBMC cultured in IMDM containing around 5.1% human AB serum, roughly 9.6 IU/ml IL-2 and gentamicin, along with roughly 10 ug/ml peptides. SARS-CoV-2 spike-specific CD4+ TCR repertoires were compared before and after mRNA vaccination in COVID-19 convalescent patients and in infection-naive vaccine recipients. The full study included some 10 COVID-19 convalescent patients and a few SARS-CoV-2-naive healthy vaccine recipients. Cultures from other donors in the study were sequenced using the Oncomine TCR Beta short-read assay on an Illumina iSeq 100. General study outcomes and caveats: At late post-vaccination timepoints, both infection-induced and vaccine-induced clones showed marked clonal contraction, consistent with waning T cell responses. For convalescent patients, new clones induced by the vaccine made up most of the post-vaccine spike-reactive repertoire, and these new clones were largely distinct from the clones induced by infection. The study was limited by a small number of convalescent patients, and early post-infection timepoints were lacking.

Library construction relied on the immunoSEQ multiplex PCR assay. DNA from the CD4+ T cells that had been cultured and isolated underwent TCR beta CDR3 sequencing. The authors processed their data as follows. Non-productive TCR sequences were removed and reads were trimmed to the CDR3 region, keeping CDR3s of at least 7 amino acids. Antigen-specific clonotypes were identified with the MANAFEST web app by comparing expansion in peptide wells against reference cultures. Positive clones required FDR<0.05 expansion versus reference and all other wells, odds ratio above 5, and frequency above 0.1% in two replicate wells. Clonotypes significantly expanded in SARS-CoV-2 spike wells and in at least one common cold coronavirus spike condition were defined as cross-reactive. Using the stringdist R package, CDR3 similarity was measured by Levenshtein distance, and unrooted trees were constructed with ape in R 3.6.1. TCRdb's version of the immuneACCESS table is confined to in-frame rearrangements and falls short of the full clone set. An unresolved V gene accounts for under half of the shortfall where checked; the remainder is of unknown origin. That table gives V, J and clone size, and the DNA gave D and trimming. The sample contains about 45,000 clones, roughly four fifths of them found a single time. 8.6% of the sample lies in the top ten.

Remarks on this clone: Which antigen it targets is not known. Per-base qualities were not stored, and no clone one base away is much larger.

From its cysteine to its phenylalanine, the CDR3 spans 16 amino acids. CDR3 DNA only is kept here, 48 bases in frame from base 1. From the germline V gene, CDR1 is SGHRS and CDR2 is YFSETQ. V gives up 4 bases and J gives up 3 bases, and the segment between their germline ends measures 16 bases. After less than 13 days of culture, CD4+ T cells were isolated with the EasySep CD4+ T cell isolation kit. Convalescent patients had PCR-confirmed SARS-CoV-2 infection between March and December 2020, before Alpha, Beta and Delta variants emerged in the United States. Half of the culture medium was replaced with fresh IL-2-containing medium on days 3 and 7. Unless otherwise noted, each peptide stimulation condition was cultured in triplicate wells. Using Ficoll-Paque Plus gradient centrifugation, PBMC were separated from whole blood and then either used fresh or cryopreserved at -140C. The QIAamp micro DNA kit was used to extract genomic DNA from the cultured CD4+ T cells.

This material consisted of CD4+ T cells from PBMCs cultured without peptide, taken before COVID-19 vaccination. The sequence was obtained from a human donor who had a prior SARS-CoV-2 infection. The sequence joins TRBV5-1 to TRBJ2-2; the D region possibly corresponds to TRBD1 (8 bases align). The CDR3 protein sequence reads: CASSVRTGGDTGELFF. The DNA sequence is as follows: TGCGCCAGCAGCGTAAGAACAGGGGGGGACACCGGGGAGCTGTTTTTT.